This TCR beta chain was sequenced during a study of blood T cell repertoires in COVID-19. Study-wide context: Acute and convalescent COVID-19 specimens originated in the United States, Italy and Spain. Sources were T cells, B-cell-depleted T cells, or PBMCs; the material itself was cDNA or gDNA.

Methods used by the authors: Amplification of reference gene primers provided the estimated nucleated cell counts. Profiling relied on immunoSEQ multiplex PCR, and the TCRdb table lists in-frame clones only, not all of them. V and J calls and clone size come straight from that table; D and trimming were deduced from the DNA. The sample includes 30,000 to 35,000 clones, 80% to 95% seen only once; the top ten take under 25%. Specimen: peripheral blood. This TCR derives from a man older than 75 with acute or convalescent COVID-19.

CDR3 residues: CASRGGTGFHGYTF. In nucleotides, the CDR3 is TGTGCCAGCAGAGGAGGGACAGGGTTTCATGGCTACACCTTC. This chain uses TRBV2 with TRBJ1-2; 9 bases align to TRBD1. This CDR3 spans 14 amino acids. Germline CDR1 is SNHLY and CDR2 is FYNNEI. V lost 6 bases, J lost 6 bases, and 8 bases stayed unmatched.